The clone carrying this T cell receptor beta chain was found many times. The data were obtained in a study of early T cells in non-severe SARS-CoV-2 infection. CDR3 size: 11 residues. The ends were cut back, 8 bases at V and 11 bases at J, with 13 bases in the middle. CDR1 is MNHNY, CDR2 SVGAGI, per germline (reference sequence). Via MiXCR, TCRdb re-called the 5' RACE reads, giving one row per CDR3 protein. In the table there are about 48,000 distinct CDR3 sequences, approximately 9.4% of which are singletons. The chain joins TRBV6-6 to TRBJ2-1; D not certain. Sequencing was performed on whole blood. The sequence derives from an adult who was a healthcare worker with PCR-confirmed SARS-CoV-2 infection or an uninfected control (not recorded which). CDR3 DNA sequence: TGTGCCAGCTTCATGGGCGGTAAGCAGTTCTTC. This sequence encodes CASFMGGKQFF.